These 20 T cell receptor beta chains were sequenced from one sample in a study of blood T cell repertoires in COVID-19. Clones were sequenced by immunoSEQ multiplex PCR, and TCRdb holds only the in-frame ones, with some missing. The table includes more than 300,000 clones, around 87% detected once. What was sequenced was peripheral blood. The source is a woman aged 25 to 39 with COVID-19, enrolled during active disease.

The chain is built from TRBV19 and TRBJ1-3, with D possibly matching TRBD1 (5 bases). Trimming took 8 bases from V and 3 from J, leaving 11 bases between them. Germline lookup yields CDR1 LNHDA and CDR2 SQIVND (reference sequence). This CDR3 has 13 amino acids. CDR3 loop: CASSTVYGNTIYF. CDR3 sequence (DNA): TGTGCCAGTTCGACAGTCTATGGAAACACCATATATTTT.

This chain connects TRBV29-1 to TRBJ2-1; the match to TRBD2 covers 7 bases. The V segment lost 6 bases and the J segment 4 bases; nucleotides outside the gene matches: 9. CDR3 length: 14 residues. CDR1 and CDR2 from the germline V gene are SQVTM and ANQGSEA. The CDR3 spells CSVLAGLPYNEQFF. DNA of the CDR3: TGCAGCGTGCTTGCGGGACTACCTTACAATGAGCAGTTCTTC.

This rearrangement joins TRBV27 to TRBJ2-5; D gene uncertain. V lost 3 bases and J lost 5, with 7 bases in between. Germline V lookup: CDR1 MNHEY, CDR2 SMNVEV (reference sequence). The CDR3 has 12 amino acids. CDR3: CASSFPLETQYF. As DNA, the CDR3 is TGTGCCAGCAGTTTCCCTTTGGAGACCCAGTACTTC.

This clone occurred once. The chain uses TRBV24-1 and TRBJ2-7, with 7 bases lining up with TRBD1. CDR3 size: 15 residues. Per the germline V gene, CDR1 is KGHDR and CDR2 is SFDVKD. Trimming removed 3 bases from V and 1 base from J; junction bases left unmatched: 5. CDR3 in amino acids: CATSDAGTASYEQYF. For the CDR3, the DNA is TGTGCCACCAGTGATGCCGGGACAGCTTCCTACGAGCAGTACTTC.

The rearrangement joins TRBV3-1 (or the pseudogene TRBV3-2) to TRBJ2-3; 8 positions match TRBD1. CDR3 size: 16 residues. J was trimmed by 2 bases and V by 6 bases; bases with no gene match: 10. In germline, CDR1 is LGHDT, CDR2 YNNKEL (reference sequence). The CDR3 region is CASSLGQVIYTDTQYF. CDR3 coding DNA: TGTGCCAGCAGTCTGGGACAGGTAATATACACAGATACGCAGTATTTT.

This clone was detected only once. The V gene is TRBV6-6, the J gene TRBJ2-1; 7 nucleotides line up with TRBD1. V was clipped by 5 bases and J by 3 bases; unmatched bases: 4. CDR3 length: 14 residues. Germline CDR1 is MNHNY and CDR2 is SVGAGI (reference sequence). The CDR3, as DNA: TGTGCCAGCAGTGGGACAGCTAGCTACAATGAGCAGTTCTTC. It specifies CASSGTASYNEQFF.

This clone was seen a few times. The chain links TRBV19 to TRBJ1-5; TRBD1 agrees at 8 bases. The ends lost 5 bases at V and 1 base at J; junction bases unmatched: 13. This CDR3 has 18 amino acids. Germline CDR1 LNHDA, CDR2 SQIVND (reference sequence). In nucleotides, the CDR3 is TGTGCCAGTAGTCCCCTGTGGACAGGGACGAAGAGCAATCAGCCCCAGCATTTT. It translates to CASSPLWTGTKSNQPQHF.

The chain is built from TRBV15 and TRBJ1-4; D uncertain. The CDR3 extends over 15 amino acids. V was pared by 3 bases and J by 3 bases, with 11 bases between. Germline loops: CDR1 LNHNV, CDR2 YYDKDF (reference sequence). The CDR3 reads CATSRILGANEKLFF. DNA of the CDR3: TGTGCCACCAGCAGGATTCTGGGAGCTAATGAAAAACTGTTTTTT.

The V call is TRBV30, the J call TRBJ1-1; the D gene is possibly TRBD1 (6 bases). V was cut by 7 bases and J by 12 bases, with 15 bases left in between. Per germline, CDR1 GTSNPN and CDR2 SVGIG (reference sequence). This CDR3 comprises 10 residues. The chain's CDR3 is CALTGQRSFF. The CDR3 DNA is TGTGCCTTGACAGGTCAGCGGTCTTTCTTT. Based on the CDR3 plus reference TRBV30 and TRBJ1-1, the full variable domain is SQTIHQWPATLVQPVGSPLSLECTVEGTSNPNLYWYRQAAGRGLQLLFYSVGIGQISSEVPQNLSASRPQDRQFILSSKKLLLSDSGFYLCALTGQRSFFGQGTRLTVV.

The rearrangement links TRBV28 to TRBJ1-5, with D possibly matching TRBD1 (6 bases). Per the germline V gene, CDR1 is MDHEN and CDR2 is SYDVKM. V lost 5 bases and J 5 bases, leaving 13 bases between the germline ends. The CDR3 consists of 14 residues. The CDR3 DNA reads TGTGCCAGCAGTCTTTCACAGGGCTATCAGCCCCAGCATTTT. Translation: CASSLSQGYQPQHF.

DNA of the CDR3: TGTGCCAGCAGCTTACCGAAGGCGGGAGGGAAAACTACGCAGTATTTT. Its translation: CASSLPKAGGKTTQYF. This chain uses TRBV7-9 with TRBJ2-3; 9 bases align to TRBD2. This CDR3 is built from 16 residues. Losses at the gene ends were 2 bases for V and 8 bases for J; bases not matched to a gene: 11. Per the germline V gene, CDR1 is SEHNR and CDR2 is FQNEAQ (reference sequence).

About this clone itself: The sample has other DNA sequences that encode this CDR3 too. The V and J genes are TRBV29-1 and TRBJ1-2; D is possibly TRBD1 (6 bases). V was cut by 5 bases and J by 4 bases, with 14 bases left in between. This CDR3 is built from 13 residues. Germline CDR1 and CDR2: SQVTM and ANQGSEA. The CDR3 coding sequence is TGCAGCGTTCGAACAGGGTGGGGCTATGGCTACACCTTC. Residues: CSVRTGWGYGYTF.

This chain links TRBV28 with TRBJ2-1, with TRBD2 identical over 12 bases. CDR3 size: 16 residues. Looked up from germline, CDR1 is MDHEN and CDR2 is SYDVKM. V was clipped by 6 bases and J by 3 bases; unmatched bases: 6. CDR3 region: CASRASSGGDYNEQFF. Here the CDR3 DNA reads TGTGCCAGCAGGGCCTCTAGCGGGGGGGACTACAATGAGCAGTTCTTC.

This clone has a handful of counts. The chain carries TRBV30 and TRBJ2-2, with unresolved D. The CDR3 loop spans 14 amino acids. Germline loops: CDR1 GTSNPN, CDR2 SVGIG (reference sequence). V lost 4 bases, J lost 1 base, and 10 bases lay in between. CDR3 loop: CAWNLGRNTGELFF. The DNA of the CDR3 is TGTGCCTGGAATCTCGGTCGGAACACCGGGGAGCTGTTTTTT.

The chain has TRBV4-3 and TRBJ2-2; 15 positions agree with TRBD2. CDR3 size: 18 residues. The germline V gene has CDR1 LGHNA and CDR2 YSLEER. Germline trimming cut 4 bases from V and 3 bases from J; bases unmatched to any gene: 6. The CDR3 here is CASSLGLAGGPDTGELFF. CDR3 coding DNA: TGCGCCAGCAGCCTCGGACTAGCGGGAGGGCCGGACACCGGGGAGCTGTTTTTT.

The CDR3 DNA reads TGTGCCAGCAGTGGACAAGGACCTCTTAGCAATCAGCCCCAGCATTTT. Translating it yields CASSGQGPLSNQPQHF. V usage is TRBV28 and J usage is TRBJ1-5, with TRBD1 as a possible D gene (5 bases). Germline assignment: CDR1 MDHEN and CDR2 SYDVKM. CDR3 length: 16 residues. V dropped 5 bases and J dropped 0 bases, with 14 bases sitting between them.

CDR3: CATSEKTGTPYNEQFF. DNA for the CDR3: TGTGCCACCAGTGAAAAGACAGGGACCCCCTACAATGAGCAGTTCTTC. The gene calls are TRBV24-1 and TRBJ2-1, with 7 nucleotides matching TRBD1. The CDR3 sequence is 16 residues long. Germline CDR1 reads KGHDR; CDR2 reads SFDVKD. Trimming at V came to 4 bases and at J to 2 bases, leaving 7 bases not matched to a gene.

The chain combines TRBV5-4 with TRBJ2-5, with 14 nucleotides matching TRBD2. This CDR3 comprises 16 residues. J lost 5 bases, V lost 1 base, and 4 bases had no gene match. Germline CDR1 is SGHNT and CDR2 is YYREEE (reference sequence). DNA for the CDR3: TGTGCCAGCAGCTTGCGACTAGCGGGAGGGCGGGAGACCCAGTACTTC. Its translation is CASSLRLAGGRETQYF.

The genes are TRBV11-1 and TRBJ2-5; D remains unclear. The CDR3 is 14 residues long. V was pared by 5 bases and J by 1 base, with 11 bases between. The germline CDR1 and CDR2 sequences are SGHAT and FQDESV (reference sequence). CDR3 nucleotide sequence: TGTGCCAGCAGCCCACGGTGGTCCCAAGAGACCCAGTACTTC. Amino acids: CASSPRWSQETQYF. The complete variable domain, with remaining parts taken from reference TRBV11-1 and TRBJ2-5, reads EAEVAQSPRYKITEKSQAVAFWCDPISGHATLYWYRQILGQGPELLVQFQDESVVDDSQLPKDRFSAERLKGVDSTLKIQPAELGDSAMYLCASSPRWSQETQYFGPGTRLLVL.

The rearrangement uses TRBV27 and TRBJ2-1; TRBD2 matches at 11 bases. V shed 5 bases, J shed 2 bases, and the junction held 5 bases outside the gene matches. Germline CDR1 and CDR2: MNHEY and SMNVEV (reference sequence). This CDR3 spans 16 amino acids. The CDR3 region is CASSVRLAGPYNEQFF. CDR3 coding DNA: TGTGCCAGCAGTGTTAGACTAGCGGGACCCTACAATGAGCAGTTCTTC.